Listed below are T cell receptor beta chains from one sample, sequenced in a study of PD-L1 blockade in urothelial cancer. Clones were read by immunoSEQ multiplex PCR, and TCRdb kept only the in-frame ones, dropping some. In the table there are around 40,000 clones, around 82% of which are singletons. Specimen: PBMCs, collected around atezolizumab (anti-PD-L1) treatment. Receptors were obtained from a man aged 60 to 69 with urothelial cancer. The conserved cysteine and the conserved F or W are not part of the CDR3 here. Not all rows give a size; the values are once, few, many and, for expanded clones, a class.

J | size | V | CDR3
TRBJ2-1 | NA | TRBV15 | ATSSASGSYNEQF
TRBJ2-6 | NA | TRBV13 | ASSIAQGFSGANVLT
TRBJ1-2 | NA | TRBV4-1 | ASSHQGNYGYT
TRBJ2-1 | NA | TRBV10-1 | ASSELAGGPSNEQF
TRBJ2-3 | NA | TRBV10-3 | AITSGSGTDTQY
TRBJ1-2 | NA | TRBV7-9 | ASSPRQAYGYT
TRBJ2-5 | NA | TRBV6-1 | ASSDRGGETQY
TRBJ1-4 | NA | TRBV4-2 | ASSQEGQGGEKLF
TRBJ1-1 | NA | TRBV2 | ASSKQGPNTEAF
TRBJ2-7 | once | TRBV18 | ASSAGAGGSYEQY
TRBJ2-1 | NA | TRBV19 | ASSRQDGLADEQF
TRBJ2-3 | NA | TRBV15 | ATSRTGDGTDTQY
TRBJ2-7 | NA | TRBV6-1 | ASSAGGGSYEQY
TRBJ2-1 | NA | TRBV7-9 | ASSLSYSYNEQF
TRBJ1-1 | NA | TRBV19 | ASSSSLRDRAPEAF
TRBJ2-7 | NA | TRBV11-1 | ASSLLRQATYEQY
TRBJ2-2 | NA | TRBV11-2 | ASSFVGELF
TRBJ2-3 | NA | TRBV5-4 | ASSSPKTSGSTDTQY